These T cell receptor beta chains were read from a single sample in a study of blood T cell repertoires in COVID-19. TCRdb's copy holds only in-frame clones and misses some; the assay was immunoSEQ multiplex PCR. This table holds hundreds of thousands of clones, roughly 80% found once. Sequencing was done on a sample of peripheral blood. The receptors were sampled from a woman between 50 and 59 years old with acute or convalescent COVID-19. CDR3s include the opening cysteine and the closing phenylalanine or tryptophan. D genes are given only for firm matches. The size of a clone is reported for some rows only, either as once, few or many, or as a class for expanded clones.

J	size	V	D	DNA	CDR3
TRBJ2-1	NA	TRBV4-2	TRBD1	TGTGCCAGCAGCCAAGAGTCAGCCGGGGCAGGGGGCAAAAATGAGCAGTTCTTC	CASSQESAGAGGKNEQFF
TRBJ1-1	NA	TRBV4-3	NA	TGCGCCAGCAGCCACCTTACAGAGAACACTGAAGCTTTCTTT	CASSHLTENTEAFF
TRBJ1-6	once	TRBV7-9	TRBD1	TGTGCCAGCAGCTTAGAGGGGGCTCGGTATTCACCCCTCCACTTT	CASSLEGARYSPLHF
TRBJ1-2	NA	TRBV19	NA	TGTGCCAGTAGTAAAACAGATTATGGCTACACCTTC	CASSKTDYGYTF
TRBJ2-3	NA	TRBV2	TRBD1	TGTGCCAGCAGATTGGGACAGGGGGTCACAGATACGCAGTATTTT	CASRLGQGVTDTQYF
TRBJ1-3	NA	TRBV5-1	NA	TGCGCCAGCAGCTTGGAGGCAGGGCAGAACACCATATATTTT	CASSLEAGQNTIYF
TRBJ2-1	once	TRBV12-5	TRBD2	TGTGCTAGTGGTTTGGTGGGGGGGTCTCTCCTCAATGAGCAGTTCTTC	CASGLVGGSLLNEQFF
TRBJ1-1	NA	TRBV7-8	NA	TGTGCCAGCAGCCCCGGGACACTTAGTACTGAAGCTTTCTTT	CASSPGTLSTEAFF
TRBJ2-3	once	TRBV5-1	TRBD1	TGCGCCAGCAGCGTGACAGGGACAGATACGCAGTATTTT	CASSVTGTDTQYF
TRBJ1-1	NA	TRBV19	NA	TGTGCCAGTAGTATAGTCGGCAGGGTGAACACTGAAGCTTTCTTT	CASSIVGRVNTEAFF
TRBJ2-5	once	TRBV5-4	NA	TGTGCCAGCAGCTTCCGAGGACAGCAAGAGACCCAGTACTTC	CASSFRGQQETQYF
TRBJ2-2	once	TRBV19	NA	TGTGCCAGCAGAAGACAATACCGCACCGGGGAGCTGTTTTTT	CASRRQYRTGELFF
TRBJ1-2	NA	TRBV9	NA	TGTGCCAGCAGCGTAGATATGGTGGGGCGGATGTATGGCTACACCTTC	CASSVDMVGRMYGYTF
TRBJ2-7	NA	TRBV19	NA	TGTGCCAGTAGCCGCGGGGGCCCTCGGAACGAGCAGTACTTC	CASSRGGPRNEQYF
TRBJ2-3	once	TRBV11-2	NA	TGTGCCAGCAGCCCCCAGGGGTTCGCAGATACGCAGTATTTT	CASSPQGFADTQYF
TRBJ2-7	NA	TRBV7-2	TRBD2	TGTGCCAGCAGCAACACCGGGACTAGCGGTTACGAGCAGTACTTC	CASSNTGTSGYEQYF
TRBJ1-1	NA	TRBV2	NA	TGTGCCAGCACCGAAGATGCGGGCCTGAACACTGAAGCTTTCTTT	CASTEDAGLNTEAFF
TRBJ2-6	NA	TRBV5-1	NA	TGCGCCAGCAGCTTGGCCGAGCTTTCTGGGGCCAACGTCCTGACTTTC	CASSLAELSGANVLTF
TRBJ1-1	NA	TRBV9	TRBD1	TGTGCCAGCAGCGATTGGGACAGTCGACCGAACACTGAAGCTTTCTTT	CASSDWDSRPNTEAFF
TRBJ2-1	NA	TRBV13	NA	TGTGCCAGCAGCCTCGGGGGGCCCTACAATGAGCAGTTCTTC	CASSLGGPYNEQFF
TRBJ2-7	few	TRBV27	TRBD1	TGTGCCAGCAGTTTTAGGCCCTCACAGGGGGCATACGAGCAGTACTTC	CASSFRPSQGAYEQYF
TRBJ2-1	NA	TRBV3-1/TRBV3-2	TRBD2	TGTGCCAGCAGCCAAGATTCTAGCGGGGGGGCCACTAATGAGCAGTTCTTC	CASSQDSSGGATNEQFF
TRBJ2-1	NA	TRBV4-1	TRBD2	TGCGCCAGCAGCCAACCAGGACTAGCGGGAGTCTCCTACAATGAGCAGTTCTTC	CASSQPGLAGVSYNEQFF
TRBJ1-4	NA	TRBV30	NA	TGTGCCTGGAGGCGGCCAGCTGCAACTAATGAAAAACTGTTTTTT	CAWRRPAATNEKLFF
TRBJ1-1	NA	TRBV14	TRBD1	TGTGCCAGCAGCCAGCCTCCGGGACAGGCACGAGAAAACGTGAACACTGAAGCTTTCTTT	CASSQPPGQARENVNTEAFF
TRBJ2-7	NA	TRBV5-6	TRBD2	TGTGCCAGTGATACTAGCGCCTACGAGCAGTACTTC	CASDTSAYEQYF
TRBJ2-1	NA	TRBV6-2/TRBV6-3	NA	TGTGCCAGCAGTTACCTTCGGGGGGCCGGGGGTGAGCAGTTCTTC	CASSYLRGAGGEQFF
TRBJ1-1	NA	TRBV25-1	NA	TGTGCCAGCAGTCCGACGGGTCTCTCTGAAGCTTTCTTT	CASSPTGLSEAFF
TRBJ2-7	NA	TRBV2	TRBD2	TGTGCCAGCACGGGGGGACTGGCGGAATCCTACGAGCAGTACTTC	CASTGGLAESYEQYF
TRBJ1-1	NA	TRBV28	TRBD1	TGTGCCAGCCGTGGACAGGGGAACACTGAAGCTTTCTTT	CASRGQGNTEAFF
TRBJ2-3	NA	TRBV28	TRBD1	TGTGCCAGCAGTAGACAGGGCTCAGATACGCAGTATTTT	CASSRQGSDTQYF
TRBJ1-1	NA	TRBV5-1	NA	TGCGCCAGCAGCATCCCGGGGGGAAGGGGCACGAACACTGAAGCTTTCTTT	CASSIPGGRGTNTEAFF
TRBJ2-1	NA	TRBV5-1	NA	TGCGCCAGCAGCTTGGAGGCAGGTGGGTCCTACAATGAGCAGTTCTTC	CASSLEAGGSYNEQFF
TRBJ1-3	NA	TRBV20-1	NA	TGCAGTGCTAGTATCTCCCTCGGTGTAGAAGTCCTCTCCTCTGGAAACACCATATATTTT	CSASISLGVEVLSSGNTIYF
TRBJ2-7	NA	TRBV27	NA	TGTGCCAGCAGTCAAACACGCTACGAGCAGTACTTC	CASSQTRYEQYF
TRBJ2-3	NA	TRBV5-1	TRBD1	TGCGCCAGCTCCACCGGGACAGGTCAAGATACGCAGTATTTT	CASSTGTGQDTQYF
TRBJ1-5	NA	TRBV12-2	NA	TGTGCAAGTCGCTTAACCGGGACAGGGAGTAGCAATCAGCCCCAGCATTTT	CASRLTGTGSSNQPQHF
TRBJ1-1	NA	TRBV5-6	TRBD1	TGTGCCAGCAGCTTGGTTGACAGGGTGAACACTGAAGCTTTCTTT	CASSLVDRVNTEAFF
TRBJ2-3	NA	TRBV29-1	TRBD2	TGCAGCGTTGACGTAGCGGGGGCCGGGGATACGCAGTATTTT	CSVDVAGAGDTQYF
TRBJ2-7	NA	TRBV7-2	TRBD2	TGTGCCAGCAGCTTAGGGCGCGGGAGTAGCTACGAGCAGTACTTC	CASSLGRGSSYEQYF
TRBJ2-1	few	TRBV7-9	TRBD1	TGTGCCAGCAGCTACGGACAGGGGATTGGAGATGAGCAGTTCTTC	CASSYGQGIGDEQFF
TRBJ1-6	NA	TRBV7-9	NA	TGTGCCAGCAGCTTACCCTTTAATTCACCCCTCCACTTT	CASSLPFNSPLHF
TRBJ1-3	NA	TRBV5-1	TRBD1	TGCGCCAGCAGCCATGACAGGGACCCCTCTGGAAACACCATATATTTT	CASSHDRDPSGNTIYF